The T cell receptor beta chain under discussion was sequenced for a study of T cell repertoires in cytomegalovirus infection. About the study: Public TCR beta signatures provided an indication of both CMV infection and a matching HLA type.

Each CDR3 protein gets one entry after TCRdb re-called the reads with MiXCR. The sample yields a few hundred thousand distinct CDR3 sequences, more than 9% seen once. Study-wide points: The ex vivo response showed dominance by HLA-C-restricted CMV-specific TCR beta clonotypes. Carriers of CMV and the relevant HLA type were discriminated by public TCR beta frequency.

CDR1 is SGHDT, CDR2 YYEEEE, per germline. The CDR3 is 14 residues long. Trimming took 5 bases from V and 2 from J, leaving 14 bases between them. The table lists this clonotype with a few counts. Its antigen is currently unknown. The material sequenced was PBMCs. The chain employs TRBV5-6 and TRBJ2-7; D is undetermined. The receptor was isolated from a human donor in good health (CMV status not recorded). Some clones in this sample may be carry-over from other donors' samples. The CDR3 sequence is CASRGMAAAYEQYF. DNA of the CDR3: TGTGCCAGCAGAGGTATGGCAGCCGCCTACGAGCAGTACTTC.